The rows below give T cell receptor beta chains drawn from one sample of a study of shared clonotypes between healthy human individuals. Profiled with immunoSEQ multiplex PCR; TCRdb holds only in-frame clones, not every one. The sample contains over a million clones, under 80% of which appear only once. The sample taken for sequencing was memory CD4+ T cells sorted from blood. The receptors were sampled from a man younger than 30 in good health. CDR3s include the opening cysteine and the closing phenylalanine or tryptophan. Each record gives: V gene, D gene, J gene, clone size, CDR3 length, CDR3 DNA, CDR3 protein. The D gene is left open where the match is weak. Part of the rows lack a size; the others show once, few, many or a class for expanded clones.

v_call: TRBV27; d_call: .; j_call: TRBJ1-5; clone_size: .; cdr3_length: 13; cdr3_nt: TGTGCCAGCAGTCAGGAGAGCAATCAGCCCCAGCATTTT; cdr3_aa: CASSQESNQPQHF
v_call: TRBV7-9; d_call: .; j_call: TRBJ2-3; clone_size: once; cdr3_length: 12; cdr3_nt: TGTGCCAGCAGCGAGTACACAGATACGCAGTATTTT; cdr3_aa: CASSEYTDTQYF
v_call: TRBV9; d_call: .; j_call: TRBJ2-1; clone_size: .; cdr3_length: 14; cdr3_nt: TGTGCCAGCAGCCCGACGGCGGGGAACAATGAGCAGTTCTTC; cdr3_aa: CASSPTAGNNEQFF
v_call: TRBV6-1; d_call: .; j_call: TRBJ2-5; clone_size: few; cdr3_length: 15; cdr3_nt: TGTGCCAGCAGTGAATTGCGGGTTCGTGGGGAGACCCAGTACTTC; cdr3_aa: CASSELRVRGETQYF
v_call: TRBV14; d_call: TRBD1; j_call: TRBJ2-3; clone_size: .; cdr3_length: 16; cdr3_nt: TGTGCCAGCAGCCAAGGAGACAGGGGCCTCACAGATACGCAGTATTTT; cdr3_aa: CASSQGDRGLTDTQYF
v_call: TRBV11-2; d_call: .; j_call: TRBJ1-3; clone_size: .; cdr3_length: 15; cdr3_nt: TGTGCCAGCAGCTTAGTTATTTCCTCTGGAAACACCATATATTTT; cdr3_aa: CASSLVISSGNTIYF
v_call: TRBV10-1; d_call: .; j_call: TRBJ2-3; clone_size: .; cdr3_length: 13; cdr3_nt: TGCGCCAGCAGTGAGAGCAGTACAGATACGCAGTATTTT; cdr3_aa: CASSESSTDTQYF
v_call: TRBV27; d_call: TRBD1; j_call: TRBJ2-1; clone_size: .; cdr3_length: 15; cdr3_nt: TGTGCCAGCAGGATAGACAGGGGAGGTAGGAATGAGCAGTTCTTC; cdr3_aa: CASRIDRGGRNEQFF
v_call: TRBV6-1; d_call: .; j_call: TRBJ1-5; clone_size: .; cdr3_length: 13; cdr3_nt: TGTGCCAGCAGTCTCATTGGTGATCAGCCCCAGCATTTT; cdr3_aa: CASSLIGDQPQHF
v_call: TRBV5-1; d_call: TRBD2; j_call: TRBJ2-1; clone_size: .; cdr3_length: 16; cdr3_nt: TGCGCCAGCAGCTTGGCCGGGACTAGAAGTGGCAATGAGCAGTTCTTC; cdr3_aa: CASSLAGTRSGNEQFF
v_call: TRBV28; d_call: TRBD1; j_call: TRBJ1-2; clone_size: .; cdr3_length: 15; cdr3_nt: TGTGCCAGCAGTTTATTTGGACAGGAATACTATGGCTACACCTTC; cdr3_aa: CASSLFGQEYYGYTF
v_call: TRBV11-2; d_call: TRBD2; j_call: TRBJ2-1; clone_size: .; cdr3_length: 16; cdr3_nt: TGTGCCAGCAGCCCGCGGACTAGCGGGGGGGGAGATGAGCAGTTCTTC; cdr3_aa: CASSPRTSGGGDEQFF
v_call: TRBV5-4; d_call: TRBD1; j_call: TRBJ2-7; clone_size: .; cdr3_length: 14; cdr3_nt: TGTGCCAGCAGCAACCGGGACAGGGGCCACGAGCAGTACTTC; cdr3_aa: CASSNRDRGHEQYF
v_call: TRBV5-4; d_call: .; j_call: TRBJ2-2; clone_size: few; cdr3_length: 13; cdr3_nt: TGTGCCAGCAGCTTGGGGGAAACCGGGGAGCTGTTTTTT; cdr3_aa: CASSLGETGELFF
v_call: TRBV7-2; d_call: .; j_call: TRBJ2-7; clone_size: .; cdr3_length: 14; cdr3_nt: TGTGCCAGCAGTCCCAGCAGTGCCGGGACTTATCCGTACTTC; cdr3_aa: CASSPSSAGTYPYF
v_call: TRBV7-9; d_call: .; j_call: TRBJ1-5; clone_size: .; cdr3_length: 15; cdr3_nt: TGTGCCAGCAGCCCCGGGGGGCGCGACGTCCAGCCCCAGCATTTT; cdr3_aa: CASSPGGRDVQPQHF
v_call: TRBV4-1; d_call: TRBD1; j_call: TRBJ1-5; clone_size: .; cdr3_length: 15; cdr3_nt: TGCGCCAGCAGCCAAGAAGGGACAGGTCGACAGCCCCAGCATTTT; cdr3_aa: CASSQEGTGRQPQHF
v_call: TRBV29-1; d_call: TRBD2; j_call: TRBJ2-7; clone_size: .; cdr3_length: 16; cdr3_nt: TGCAGCGTTGAAGGTGCGAGCGGGAGGCCCTCCTACGAGCAGTACTTC; cdr3_aa: CSVEGASGRPSYEQYF
v_call: TRBV19; d_call: .; j_call: TRBJ2-5; clone_size: few; cdr3_length: 11; cdr3_nt: TGTGCCAGTAGTATGGGAGAGACCCAGTACTTC; cdr3_aa: CASSMGETQYF